The 21 T cell receptor beta chains listed next were all sequenced from one sample in a study of shared clonotypes between healthy human individuals (dated by TCRdb to 2018 to 2021). CD8 naive samples were obtained by positive selection for CCR7 among CD45RO-negative cells, yielding a CD45RA+CCR7+ population from which TemRA cells were excluded. The library relied on the immunoSEQ multiplex PCR assay. TCRdb took over this immuneACCESS table, retaining in-frame rearrangements with V and J assigned. Such tables are incomplete; in checked studies, under half of the missing clones stem from an unresolved V gene, and the remainder is unexplained. The sample records about 680,000 clones, about 90% of which are singletons. The ten largest clones take up nearly 25% of the sample. Specimen: naive CD8+ T cells sorted from blood. The cell subset or site label of this sample denotes: CD45RA+CCR7+. The source is a man aged 25-40 years in good health.

This chain connects TRBV29-1 to TRBJ2-7; TRBD1 is a possible D gene (6 bases). V lost 7 bases, J lost 2 bases, and 15 bases lay in between. The CDR3 is 13 amino acids. Germline V gene data show CDR1 as SQVTM and CDR2 as ANQGSEA. The DNA for the CDR3 is TGCAGCGCCCGCTCCGGGACAACCTACGAGCAGTACTTC. Encoded protein: CSARSGTTYEQYF.

This chain connects TRBV14 to TRBJ2-2; no reliable D call. Trimming took 8 bases from V and 6 from J, leaving 16 bases between them. This CDR3 comprises 14 residues. Germline values: CDR1 SGHDN, CDR2 FVKESK. The CDR3 nucleotides read TGTGCCAGCCGCAGGATGGGTGAATCCGGGGAGCTGTTTTTT. Encoded protein: CASRRMGESGELFF.

This clone is a singleton in its sample. The CDR3 DNA reads as TGTGCCACCAGCAGATCTTACGATATTCAAGAGACCCAGTACTTC. This sequence encodes CATSRSYDIQETQYF. The V call is TRBV15, the J call TRBJ2-5; D gene ambiguous. Trimming removed 2 bases from V and 2 bases from J, with 12 bases in between. Germline V gene sequence: CDR1 LNHNV, CDR2 YYDKDF (reference sequence). The CDR3 runs to 15 residues.

V gene TRBV7-9 combines with J gene TRBJ2-2, with 9 bases identical to TRBD2. Losses at the gene ends were 5 bases for V and 0 bases for J; bases not matched to a gene: 13. Looked up from germline, CDR1 is SEHNR and CDR2 is FQNEAQ (reference sequence). This CDR3 has 19 residues. The CDR3 nucleotides read TGTGCCAGCAGCCCCCCGACTAGCGGAAGCCTTTCGAACACCGGGGAGCTGTTTTTT. Its translation: CASSPPTSGSLSNTGELFF.

As regards this clone: Other nucleotide sequences in the sample specify the same CDR3. This sequence joins TRBV6-1 and TRBJ2-7, with D perhaps TRBD1 or TRBD2 (5 bases each). Germline-derived CDR1 and CDR2 are MNHNS and SASEGT. The length of the CDR3 is 13 residues. V was shortened by 2 bases and J by 2 bases, with 7 bases between the two germline ends. The CDR3, as DNA: TGTGCCAGCAGTGAAAGGGGACCCTACGAGCAGTACTTC. Encoded protein: CASSERGPYEQYF.

The chain couples TRBV2 to TRBJ1-1; D gene unclear. Trimming took 4 bases from V and 2 from J, leaving 11 bases between them. Germline CDR1 SNHLY, CDR2 FYNNEI. This CDR3 has 14 amino acids. The CDR3: CASSAEPLNTEAFF. In DNA form, the CDR3 reads TGTGCCAGCAGTGCAGAGCCTCTAAACACTGAAGCTTTCTTT.

This rearrangement joins TRBV28 to TRBJ2-1; TRBD2 aligns across 11 bases. V was clipped by 3 bases and J by 8 bases; unmatched bases: 6. CDR1 MDHEN and CDR2 SYDVKM come from the germline V gene. The CDR3 length is 15 residues. The DNA for the CDR3 is TGTGCCAGCAGTTTGGAGACTAGCGGGATCGATGAGCAGTTCTTC. Translation gives CASSLETSGIDEQFF. The whole variable domain, remainder taken from reference TRBV28 and TRBJ2-1, is DVKVTQSSRYLVKRTGEKVFLECVQDMDHENMFWYRQDPGLGLRLIYFSYDVKMKEKGDIPEGYSVSREKKERFSLILESASTNQTSMYLCASSLETSGIDEQFFGPGTRLTVL.

This chain links TRBV9 with TRBJ2-7; perhaps D is TRBD1 or TRBD2 (5 bases each). The CDR3 sequence is 13 residues long. Germline CDR1 and CDR2: SGDLS and YYNGEE. The germline V and J ends were trimmed by 8 bases and 2 bases, with 14 bases remaining between them. The chain's CDR3 is CASGGSWAYEQYF. The CDR3 region has the DNA TGTGCCAGTGGGGGAAGCTGGGCCTACGAGCAGTACTTC.

The chain recombines TRBV27 with TRBJ2-1; the match to TRBD2 covers 9 bases. CDR3 length: 17 residues. Germline CDR1 reads MNHEY; CDR2 reads SMNVEV (reference sequence). The ends lost 3 bases at V and 7 bases at J; junction bases unmatched: 13. The CDR3 nucleotides read TGTGCCAGCAGTTTGGAACAAGTAGCGGGAGTCGGAAATGAGCAGTTCTTC. Translated, it gives CASSLEQVAGVGNEQFF.

Regarding this clone: Within the sample, other DNA sequences also encode this same CDR3. The chain couples TRBV13 to TRBJ2-2; D gene uncertain. The V end lost 4 bases, the J end lost 5 bases, and 8 bases lay between the germline ends. From germline, CDR1 is PRHDT and CDR2 FYEKMQ (reference sequence). CDR3 length: 13 residues. The CDR3 region is CASSSLRTGELFF. In DNA, the CDR3 is TGTGCCAGCAGCTCATTGAGAACCGGGGAGCTGTTTTTT.

This clone showed up just a few times. CDR3 in DNA: TGCGCCAGCAGCCAAGATTTAACGGGGACAGGGAAATCCGAGACCCAGTACTTC. The encoded protein is CASSQDLTGTGKSETQYF. The chain carries TRBV4-3 and TRBJ2-5; 9 bases align to TRBD1. The J segment lost 5 bases and the V segment lost 0 bases, leaving 13 bases of the junction unmatched. Germline CDR1 reads LGHNA; CDR2 reads YSLEER. The CDR3 runs 18 residues.

The chain uses TRBV9 and TRBJ2-5, with a tentative D call TRBD2 (5 bases). The CDR3 is made up of 15 amino acids. Germline V lookup: CDR1 SGDLS, CDR2 YYNGEE. Trimming removed 0 bases from V and 0 bases from J, with 9 bases in between. The CDR3 spells CASSVDGRDQETQYF. The CDR3 DNA reads TGTGCCAGCAGCGTAGACGGGCGGGACCAAGAGACCCAGTACTTC.

V is TRBV4-1 and J is TRBJ2-7; 7 positions match TRBD2. This CDR3 contains 15 residues. Losses at the gene ends were 1 base for V and 3 bases for J; bases not matched to a gene: 6. CDR1 MGHRA and CDR2 YSYEKL come from the germline V gene. The CDR3 region is CASSQVGGGYYEQYF. The DNA for the CDR3 is TGCGCCAGCAGCCAAGTGGGGGGGGGTTACTACGAGCAGTACTTC.

This chain uses TRBV5-6 with TRBJ1-3; the D is unclear. CDR3 length equals 16 residues. Trimming cost V 1 base and J 0 bases, with 11 bases left between them. Looked up from germline, CDR1 is SGHDT and CDR2 is YYEEEE. CDR3 sequence: CASSLLEGSSGNTIYF. The DNA for the CDR3 is TGTGCCAGCAGCTTGTTGGAGGGTTCCTCTGGAAACACCATATATTTT.

This clone was counted between two and nine times. The chain uses TRBV10-2 and TRBJ2-1; no clear D. The CDR3 is 13 residues long. The germline V gene encodes CDR1 WSHSY and CDR2 SAAADI. Trimming cost V 3 bases and J 6 bases, with 9 bases left between them. Here the CDR3 DNA reads TGCGCCAGCAGTGACTTCTTCGGCAATGAGCAGTTCTTC. Amino acids: CASSDFFGNEQFF.

The chain combines TRBV4-1 with TRBJ2-1; 8 nucleotides match TRBD2. Germline V gives CDR1 MGHRA, CDR2 YSYEKL. This CDR3 spans 16 amino acids. V shed 3 bases and J 5 bases; nucleotides not matched to a gene: 9. CDR3 coding DNA: TGCGCCAGCAGCCAGGGTATGAGGACTAGCCACAATGAGCAGTTCTTC. It is translated as CASSQGMRTSHNEQFF.

This chain joins TRBV11-1 and TRBJ2-7; TRBD2 agrees at 7 bases. Unmatched junction bases numbered 16, after V lost 5 bases and J lost 3 bases. Germline assignment: CDR1 SGHAT and CDR2 FQDESV (reference sequence). This CDR3 is built from 17 residues. Here the CDR3 reads CASSPFAGTITDYEQYF. The CDR3 nucleotides read TGTGCCAGCAGCCCGTTCGCCGGGACTATCACCGACTACGAGCAGTACTTC.

DNA of the CDR3: TGTGCCAGCAGTTTATTAGGCGGGTTATCCTACAATGAGCAGTTCTTC. Its protein is CASSLLGGLSYNEQFF. The chain links TRBV27 to TRBJ2-1, with D perhaps TRBD2 (5 bases). Per the germline V gene, CDR1 is MNHEY and CDR2 is SMNVEV (reference sequence). There are 16 residues in the CDR3. Trimming removed 1 base at V and 1 base at J, with 11 bases between.

CDR3 residues: CAISDPGGSYEQFF. The CDR3 nucleotides read TGTGCCATCAGTGATCCGGGAGGCTCGTATGAGCAGTTCTTC. The chain combines TRBV10-3 with TRBJ2-1, with 7 nucleotides matching TRBD2. Germline values: CDR1 ENHRY, CDR2 SYGVKD. The ends lost 3 bases at V and 8 bases at J; junction bases unmatched: 7. The CDR3 contains 14 residues.

The chain joins TRBV6-1 to TRBJ2-5; D perhaps matches TRBD1 (6 bases). The CDR3 consists of 15 residues. The germline CDR1 and CDR2 sequences are MNHNS and SASEGT. V shed 5 bases and J shed 1 base, with 14 bases lying between them. The CDR3 region has the DNA TGTGCCAGCAGTCCAAACAGGGTTGGCCAAGAGACCCAGTACTTC. This encodes CASSPNRVGQETQYF.

A few counts support this clone. The chain uses TRBV29-1 and TRBJ2-1; possible D gene TRBD1, 6 bases. Germline lookup yields CDR1 SQVTM and CDR2 ANQGSEA. Trimming cost V 7 bases and J 3 bases, with 13 bases left between them. This CDR3 region has 13 residues. The chain's CDR3 is CSAWTADYNEQFF. The CDR3 nucleotides are TGCAGCGCCTGGACAGCGGACTACAATGAGCAGTTCTTC.